The present T cell receptor (beta chain) was sequenced within a study of CXCR3-negative and CXCR3-positive naive CD8 T cells (dated by TCRdb to the late 2010s). A note on the overall study: In total, about 135 million TRB reads were obtained, which works out to roughly 1.5 +/- 0.3 million reads per library. The diversity and physicochemical repertoire analyses included more than nine donors pooled from two independent experiments. Naive subsets from a handful of donors and memory cells from 3 donors were included in the TRBV-TRBJ cluster analysis. Points the paper makes about the study in general: Similar TRBV-TRBJ usage was shown by naive CXCR3-negative and CXCR3-positive cells from the same donor, whereas distinct patterns were shown by memory cells. Because surface CD5, which is linked to self-reactivity in mice, was comparable between the naive subsets, TCR interaction strength was also inferred from TRB CDR3 physicochemical properties. Comparably high repertoire diversity was found in both naive subsets, whereas much lower repertoire diversity was found in memory CD8+ T cells. Compared with CXCR3-negative naive cells, CXCR3-positive naive cells had TRB CDR3s with higher hydrophobicity (lower Kidera factor 4), lower energy, and higher strength and volume indices. Because CXCR3 expression was partially decreased after cryopreservation, freshly isolated PBMCs were used for most assays.

Each CD8+ T cell subset was flow-sorted in triplicate, with roughly 310,000 cells per subset placed directly into RLT lysis buffer. To keep memory contaminants out, a stringent definition of naive CD8+ T cells was applied: CD45RO-CCR7+CD27+CD95-. Peripheral blood mononuclear cells were isolated from buffy coats by standard density gradient centrifugation. A FACSAria III was used to flow-sort naive CD8+ T cells into CXCR3-negative and CXCR3-positive populations. Total RNA was extracted from sorted cells using an RNeasy Mini Kit. The CDR3 spans 14 residues, from the cysteine through the phenylalanine. This entry has no DNA. CDR1 DFQATT and CDR2 SNEGSKA are derived from the germline V gene (reference sequence). Sequencing was performed on a NextSeq 550. The Human TCR Profiling Kit (MiLaboratory) was used to make UMI-labeled 5' RACE TRB cDNA libraries. cDNA synthesis used the entire amount of extracted RNA, and PCR amplification then used the entire amount of cDNA produced. Libraries were prepared in parallel with an identical number of PCR cycles. In the original analysis: MIGEC and MiXCR extracted about 49,000 +/- 11,000 unique UMI-labeled TRB cDNA molecules per library, requiring at least two reads per UMI. On average, about 40,000 +/- 10,000 functional in-frame TRB CDR3 nucleotide clonotypes lacking stop codons were found per library. Diversity metrics, including normalized Shannon-Wiener and Chao1, were computed in VDJtools after downsampling to 5000 UMI-labeled TRB molecules per sample. VDJtools computed clonotype-size-weighted physicochemical properties of the central five CDR3 residues: interaction energy, strength, volume and Kidera factor 4. The reads underwent TCRdb reprocessing, giving one record for each CDR3 protein sequence and no DNA. TCRdb, not the authors, supplied the V and J calls. This sample's table contains around 5,000 distinct CDR3 sequences. In total, the top ten clones hold roughly 2.5% of the sample.

As to this clonotype: What antigen it recognizes has not been identified.

The source is a human donor in good health. Some clones in this sample may be carry-over from other donors' samples. The sample taken for sequencing was naive CXCR3- CD8+ T cells from blood. The intended sense of this specimen's cell subset or site label: CD45RO-CCR7+CD27+CD95- naive CD8+ T cells lacking CXCR3 (TNR3-). The chain joins TRBV20-1 to TRBJ2-7; checking the TCRdb D call of TRBD2 is not possible without DNA. This receptor has the CDR3 CSARKSTSGYEQYF.